This TCR beta chain is drawn from a study of graft-versus-host responses after intestinal transplantation. General study findings and limits: GvH clone levels peaked in circulation, and this peak was associated with early post-transplant HvG declines. Some GvH clones appeared in ileal mucosa or blood before recipient bone marrow.

Measured with immunoSEQ multiplex PCR; TCRdb has only the in-frame clones, and not every one. The sample lists some 70,000 clones; roughly 92% were seen once. CDR1 SGHTA and CDR2 FQGNSA come from the germline V gene. V lost 2 bases to trimming and J lost 7 bases; unmatched junction nucleotides: 8. This CDR3 is built from 15 residues. Comments on this clone: Its target is unknown.

This chain joins TRBV7-2 and TRBJ2-3; 8 bases line up with TRBD1. This receptor was identified in a human patient who received an intestinal transplant, so some T cells may come from the graft donor. The sample in question was bone marrow, obtained 734 days after intestinal transplantation. The CDR3: CASSLRGQAAYTQYF. The CDR3 coding sequence is TGTGCCAGCAGCTTACGGGGACAGGCGGCCTATACGCAGTATTTT.